This T cell receptor (beta chain) was identified in a study of cytomegalovirus exposure and HLA in healthy donors. Study-wide context: Later analysis reported that the roughly 130 validation repertoires shared the platform of the approximately 690 first-cohort repertoires. Study outcomes and limitations: With high specificity and sensitivity, the classifier reportedly diagnosed cytomegalovirus status.

A note on this clone: Its target is not known.

Sequencing used immunoSEQ multiplex PCR; TCRdb keeps in-frame clones, though not all of them. Of 120,000 or so clones in the sample, 89% are singletons; the top ten hold approximately 1.9%. Source material: PBMCs. This TCR came from a woman under 30 in good health and CMV-seronegative.

CDR3 sequence reads: CASSSSAGGHDTQYF. CDR3 DNA: TGTGCCAGCAGCTCGTCAGCGGGAGGGCATGATACGCAGTATTTT. This rearrangement joins TRBV7-2 to TRBJ2-3, with 10 bases matching TRBD2. CDR3 size: 15 residues. V shed 4 bases and J 6 bases; nucleotides not matched to a gene: 7. Germline V gene sequence: CDR1 SGHTA, CDR2 FQGNSA.